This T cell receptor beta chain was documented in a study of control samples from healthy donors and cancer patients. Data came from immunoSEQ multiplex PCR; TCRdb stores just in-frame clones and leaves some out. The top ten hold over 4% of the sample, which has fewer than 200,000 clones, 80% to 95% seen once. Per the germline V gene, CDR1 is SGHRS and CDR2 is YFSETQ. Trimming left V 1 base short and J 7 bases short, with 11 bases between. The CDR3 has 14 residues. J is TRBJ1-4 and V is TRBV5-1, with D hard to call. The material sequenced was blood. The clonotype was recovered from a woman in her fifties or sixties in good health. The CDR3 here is CASSLPGSGEKLFF. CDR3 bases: TGCGCCAGCAGCTTGCCCGGGAGCGGTGAAAAACTGTTTTTT.